A single sample gave rise to the 29 T cell receptor beta chains below, sequenced in a study of identical twins' blood T cells. TCRdb re-called the 5' RACE reads through MiXCR, storing one row per CDR3 protein. The data show about 370,000 distinct CDR3 sequences, roughly 27% seen once. Sequencing was done on a sample of PBMCs. These receptors originate from a woman aged 18-50 years in good health.

The chain joins TRBV5-1 to TRBJ2-7; 8 bases align to TRBD1. Trimming took 4 bases from V and 3 from J; bases not matched to a gene: 6. The CDR3 has 14 residues. Germline V gene sequence: CDR1 SGHRS, CDR2 YFSETQ. In DNA, the CDR3 is TGCGCCAGCAGCACCTACGGACAGGGCTACGAGCAGTACTTC. The encoded protein is CASSTYGQGYEQYF. The full variable domain, completed using reference TRBV5-1 and TRBJ2-7, is KAGVTQTPRYLIKTRGQQVTLSCSPISGHRSVSWYQQTPGQGLQFLFEYFSETQRNKGNFPGRFSGRQFSNSRSEMNVSTLELGDSALYLCASSTYGQGYEQYFGPGTRLTVT.

This clonotype was seen repeatedly, ten times or more. V usage is TRBV20-1 and J usage is TRBJ1-3; 8 bases fit TRBD1. The ends lost 3 bases at V and 0 bases at J; junction bases unmatched: 10. Germline V CDR1 and CDR2: DFQATT, SNEGSKA (reference sequence). The CDR3 extends over 17 amino acids. CDR3 DNA sequence: TGCAGTGCTAGTTTTGGGACAGGACGCACCTCTGGAAACACCATATATTTT. Translation: CSASFGTGRTSGNTIYF.

A few counts support this clonotype. V usage is TRBV5-1 and J usage is TRBJ2-4; D call uncertain. This CDR3 is 15 amino acids long. Looked up from germline, CDR1 is SGHRS and CDR2 is YFSETQ. Trimming left V 0 bases short and J 0 bases short, with 7 bases between. The CDR3 region has the DNA TGCGCCAGCAGCTTGGCCTTCAGAGCCAAAAACATTCAGTACTTC. This encodes CASSLAFRAKNIQYF.

This clonotype has just a few counts. The chain carries TRBV2 and TRBJ1-5; 7 bases map to TRBD1. This CDR3 region has 16 residues. Per the germline V gene, CDR1 is SNHLY and CDR2 is FYNNEI. The J segment lost 2 bases and the V segment lost 3 bases, leaving 7 bases of the junction unmatched. The DNA of the CDR3 is TGTGCCAGCAGTGATCCAGGGGGTGGGGGCAATCAGCCCCAGCATTTT. Translated: CASSDPGGGGNQPQHF.

The chain combines TRBV7-9 with TRBJ2-6, with unresolved D. Germline V gene lookup returns CDR1 SEHNR and CDR2 FQNEAQ (reference sequence). This CDR3 has 13 residues. The V end was cut by 11 bases, the J end by 0 bases, with 8 bases between. CDR3 sequence (DNA): TGTGCCCTCGGAGACTCTGGGGCCAACGTCCTGACTTTC. Its protein product is CALGDSGANVLTF. Supplemented by reference TRBV7-9 and TRBJ2-6, the full variable domain reads DTGVSQNPRHKITKRGQNVTFRCDPISEHNRLYWYRQTLGQGPEFLTYFQNEAQLEKSRLLSDRFSAERPKGSFSTLEIQRTEQGDSAMYLCALGDSGANVLTFGAGSRLTVL.

This chain links TRBV20-1 with TRBJ2-5; D ambiguous. The CDR3 runs 10 residues. Germline assignment: CDR1 DFQATT and CDR2 SNEGSKA (reference sequence). V shed 2 bases and J shed 4 bases, with 2 bases lying between them. CDR3 DNA: TGCAGTGCTAGAATAGAGACCCAGTACTTC. Protein sequence: CSARIETQYF.

The rearrangement links TRBV11-1 to TRBJ2-1; D may be TRBD1 (6 bases). Trimming pared 6 bases from V and 6 bases from J, leaving 18 bases between. CDR3 size: 15 residues. Germline CDR1 reads SGHAT; CDR2 reads FQDESV (reference sequence). This CDR3 reads CASSFDPDSGNEQFF. In DNA, the CDR3 is TGTGCCAGCAGTTTTGACCCGGACAGCGGCAATGAGCAGTTCTTC. The variable domain in full, with the rest retrieved from reference TRBV11-1 and TRBJ2-1, is EAEVAQSPRYKITEKSQAVAFWCDPISGHATLYWYRQILGQGPELLVQFQDESVVDDSQLPKDRFSAERLKGVDSTLKIQPAELGDSAMYLCASSFDPDSGNEQFFGPGTRLTVL.

Comment on this clonotype: The missing conserved phenylalanine or tryptophan at the end of this CDR3 makes a read error likely. The chain carries TRBV6-2 or TRBV6-3 and TRBJ1-1; D remains ambiguous. V was trimmed by 0 bases and J by 0 bases, leaving 5 bases between them. There are 14 residues in the CDR3. CDR1 and CDR2 from the germline V gene are MNHEY and SVGEGT. For the CDR3, the DNA is TGTGCCAGCAGTTACTCGGTTTTGAACACTGAAGCTTTCATT. Protein sequence: CASSYSVLNTEAFI.

This clonotype has a count of ten or more. The gene calls are TRBV29-1 and TRBJ2-7; D is uncertain. Deletions cut 4 bases from V and 1 base from J, with 8 bases between. Germline CDR1 SQVTM, CDR2 ANQGSEA. CDR3 length: 12 amino acids. The CDR3 sequence: CSVGWSSYEQYF. CDR3 nucleotide sequence: TGCAGCGTTGGGTGGAGTTCCTACGAGCAGTACTTC.

This clonotype was observed a few times. The genes are TRBV29-1 and TRBJ2-5; TRBD1 agrees at 8 bases. After removal of 4 bases from V and 7 bases from J, the junction contained 5 bases not matched to a gene. The CDR3 is made up of 12 amino acids. Germline loops: CDR1 SQVTM, CDR2 ANQGSEA. The CDR3, as DNA: TGCAGCGTTGGGACAGGGACAGGGACCCAGTACTTC. Residues: CSVGTGTGTQYF.

This clonotype has a count of ten or more. V gene TRBV9 combines with J gene TRBJ2-1, with 7 bases fitting TRBD2. Germline lookup yields CDR1 SGDLS and CDR2 YYNGEE. There are 15 residues in the CDR3. Trimming cost V 1 base and J 0 bases; bases outside gene matches: 1. DNA for the CDR3: TGTGCCAGCAGCGTAAGCGGGATCTCCTACAATGAGCAGTTCTTC. The encoded protein is CASSVSGISYNEQFF. The entire variable domain, with the rest obtained from reference TRBV9 and TRBJ2-1, is as follows: DSGVTQTPKHLITATGQRVTLRCSPRSGDLSVYWYQQSLDQGLQFLIQYYNGEERAKGNILERFSAQQFPDLHSELNLSSLELGDSALYFCASSVSGISYNEQFFGPGTRLTVL.

In this sample, this clonotype turned up a few times. The rearrangement uses TRBV23-1 and TRBJ1-4; perhaps TRBD1 as D (5 bases). TRBV23-1 is labeled an ORF, and its function is uncertain. V was pared by 2 bases and J by 12 bases, with 22 bases between. The CDR3 runs 16 residues. The CDR3 loop reads CASSQQDRRRRLELFF. CDR3 nucleotides: TGCGCCAGCAGTCAACAAGACAGAAGGAGACGCTTAGAACTGTTTTTT.

This clonotype has just a few counts. The chain carries TRBV20-1 and TRBJ1-1, with 7 bases identical to TRBD1. J gave up 3 bases and V 0 bases, and 4 bases lay outside the gene matches. CDR1 and CDR2 from the germline V gene are DFQATT and SNEGSKA (reference sequence). The CDR3 consists of 14 residues. The CDR3 region is CSARDFQGDTEAFF. The CDR3 DNA reads TGCAGTGCTAGAGATTTCCAGGGGGACACTGAAGCTTTCTTT.

The sample holds a few counts of this clonotype. The chain joins TRBV9 to TRBJ1-1, with D unresolved. The CDR3 totals 15 residues. With 2 bases removed from V and 1 base from J, the gap between germline ends came to 12 bases. Germline CDR1 and CDR2: SGDLS and YYNGEE. The CDR3 DNA reads TGTGCCAGCAGCGTCTCCCTCGGAGGGAACACTGAAGCTTTCTTT. It translates to CASSVSLGGNTEAFF.

This clonotype was observed a few times. The genes are TRBV10-3 and TRBJ2-1; a weak D match, TRBD2 (5 bases). Germline values: CDR1 ENHRY, CDR2 SYGVKD. V was pared by 10 bases and J by 9 bases, with 16 bases between. CDR3 length: 12 amino acids. DNA for the CDR3: TGTGCCACGAAGTCGGCGAGCGGTGAGCAGTTCTTC. It is translated as CATKSASGEQFF.

The rearrangement joins TRBV5-1 to TRBJ2-1, with 7 bases aligning to TRBD1. J gave up 7 bases and V 1 base, and 5 bases lay outside the gene matches. CDR3 length equals 14 residues. CDR1 and CDR2 (germline): SGHRS, YFSETQ. The DNA for the CDR3 is TGCGCCAGCAGCTTGAGGGGGCCGGGAAATGAGCAGTTCTTC. Translation: CASSLRGPGNEQFF.

This clonotype was recorded a few times. The chain couples TRBV12-3 or TRBV12-4 to TRBJ2-7, with 8 bases aligning to TRBD2. V shed 3 bases and J 5 bases; nucleotides not matched to a gene: 9. The CDR3 covers 15 residues. The CDR3 DNA follows: TGTGCCAGCAGTTTCCGACTAGCGCTCATGAACGAGCAGTACTTC. Translated: CASSFRLALMNEQYF.

There are many counts of this clonotype. One junction end does not reproduce the germline sequence, and a read error may be involved. This sequence joins TRBV5-1 and TRBJ2-2; no definite D call. This CDR3 region has 12 residues. The V gene's germline CDR1 is SGHRS and CDR2 YFSETQ. CDR3 DNA: TGTGCCAGCAGCACGAACACCGGGGAGCTGTTTTTT. It codes for CASSTNTGELFF.

V gene TRBV12-3 or TRBV12-4 combines with J gene TRBJ2-1; 7 bases agree with TRBD2. The junction had 12 bases not matched to a gene; V was cut back by 5 bases and J by 8 bases. This CDR3 spans 15 amino acids. The CDR3 here is CASSPQSGNGDEQFF. CDR3 coding DNA: TGTGCCAGCAGTCCCCAAAGCGGGAACGGGGATGAGCAGTTCTTC.

This clonotype was seen only a few times. J is TRBJ1-5 and V is TRBV4-2; D is unclear. This CDR3 has 14 residues. CDR1 is LGHNA and CDR2 is YNFKEQ in the germline V gene. V gave up 1 base and J gave up 5 bases, with 9 bases separating them. CDR3 DNA sequence: TGTGCCAGCAGCCAAGCGTCAGGAGATCAGCCCCAGCATTTT. Residues: CASSQASGDQPQHF.

Points on this clonotype: The junction shows a germline mismatch at one end, possibly a read error. The gene calls are TRBV28 and TRBJ1-1; D remains unclear. CDR3 length equals 12 residues. Germline values: CDR1 MDHEN, CDR2 SYDVKM. This chain's CDR3 is CTSRLMAAEAFF. CDR3 bases: TGTACCAGCAGACTCATGGCGGCTGAAGCTTTCTTT.

The V gene is TRBV9, the J gene TRBJ1-6; D is perhaps TRBD1 (6 bases). CDR1 is SGDLS, CDR2 YYNGEE, per germline. With 2 bases removed from V and 9 bases from J, the gap between germline ends came to 21 bases. The CDR3 has 17 residues. This chain's CDR3 is CASSVGNRVSAPSPLHF. The CDR3 DNA reads TGTGCCAGCAGCGTGGGGAACAGGGTCTCGGCTCCTTCACCCCTCCACTTT.

This clonotype showed up just a few times. The chain couples TRBV5-6 to TRBJ2-7; TRBD2 is a possible D gene (6 bases). V shed 8 bases and J shed 2 bases, with 20 bases lying between them. In germline, CDR1 is SGHDT, CDR2 YYEEEE. There are 15 residues in the CDR3. The CDR3 protein is CASKTTGTPPYEQYF. The CDR3 bases are TGTGCCAGTAAAACCACCGGGACTCCCCCCTACGAGCAGTACTTC.

This sequence joins TRBV14 and TRBJ2-1; D may correspond to TRBD1 or TRBD2 (7 bases each). The V end was cut by 1 base, the J end by 7 bases, with 17 bases between. This CDR3 contains 16 residues. CDR1 is SGHDN and CDR2 is FVKESK in the germline V gene. The CDR3 loop reads CASSQVFSQGGNEQFF. Here the CDR3 DNA reads TGTGCCAGCAGCCAAGTGTTCTCGCAGGGGGGGAATGAGCAGTTCTTC.

There are many counts of this clonotype. V is TRBV7-2 and J is TRBJ2-1; possible D gene TRBD2, 6 bases. Germline V lookup: CDR1 SGHTA, CDR2 FQGNSA. V gave up 4 bases and J gave up 4 bases, with 20 bases separating them. The CDR3 loop spans 17 amino acids. CDR3 in DNA: TGTGCCAGCAGCTCACGACTAGTCCCAACTGGTTACAATGAGCAGTTCTTC. It yields the protein CASSSRLVPTGYNEQFF. The whole variable domain, remainder taken from reference TRBV7-2 and TRBJ2-1, is GAGVSQSPSNKVTEKGKDVELRCDPISGHTALYWYRQSLGQGLEFLIYFQGNSAPDKSGLPSDRFSAERTGGSVSTLTIQRTQQEDSAVYLCASSSRLVPTGYNEQFFGPGTRLTVL.

The chain uses TRBV6-2 or TRBV6-3 and TRBJ1-1; D gene ambiguous. Germline V gives CDR1 MNHEY, CDR2 SVGEGT. The V gene lost 0 bases and the J gene lost 5 bases, with 7 bases spanning the gap. This CDR3 is 13 amino acids long. The CDR3 region is CASSYSPRTEAFF. CDR3 in DNA: TGTGCCAGCAGTTACTCCCCGAGGACTGAAGCTTTCTTT.

This clonotype was recorded many times. The rearrangement uses TRBV29-1 and TRBJ1-1; D is possibly TRBD1 (6 bases). The germline V gene encodes CDR1 SQVTM and CDR2 ANQGSEA. This CDR3 contains 13 residues. V was clipped by 6 bases and J by 0 bases, with 11 bases between them. CDR3 loop: CSVLTGMNTEAFF. For the CDR3, the DNA is TGCAGCGTCCTGACAGGTATGAACACTGAAGCTTTCTTT.

The chain has TRBV15 and TRBJ2-1; tentative D call: TRBD2 (6 bases). There are 16 residues in the CDR3. Germline CDR1 reads LNHNV; CDR2 reads YYDKDF (reference sequence). V lost 3 bases to trimming and J lost 2 bases, with 14 bases between them. CDR3 nucleotide sequence: TGTGCCACCAGCAGGACCGGGGGATTAGCCTACAATGAGCAGTTCTTC. It translates to CATSRTGGLAYNEQFF.

There are many counts of this clonotype. The CDR3 DNA is TGTGCCAGCAGTACCACCGGGACGGTCGGAAACACCATATATTTT. As protein: CASSTTGTVGNTIYF. The rearrangement joins TRBV6-1 to TRBJ1-3; a possible D gene is TRBD1 (5 bases). V lost 5 bases and J 4 bases, leaving 15 bases between the germline ends. Germline V gives CDR1 MNHNS, CDR2 SASEGT. The CDR3 totals 15 residues.